Listed here are 21 T cell receptor beta chains from one sample, sequenced in a study of T cell responses to AZD1222 COVID-19 vaccine. This table comes from immunoSEQ multiplex PCR, and its TCRdb copy is limited to in-frame clones, with some not included. The sample has just under 85,000 clones, 86% seen once. The starting material was peripheral blood, obtained on day 0 of AZD1222 vaccination. The receptor set was obtained from an adult in good health.

J is TRBJ2-7 and V is TRBV18; 9 bases fit TRBD1. V dropped 3 bases and J dropped 4; count of bases not matched to a gene: 10. Looked up from germline, CDR1 is KGHSH and CDR2 is LQKENI. The CDR3 has 16 amino acids. CDR3: CASSPFAGTGRYEQYF. CDR3 nucleotide sequence: TGTGCCAGCTCACCCTTTGCCGGGACAGGGCGGTACGAGCAGTACTTC.

The gene calls are TRBV7-9 and TRBJ2-3; 9 nucleotides agree with TRBD2. The CDR3 totals 15 residues. The V and J ends lost 5 bases and 0 bases, in that order; junction bases with no gene match: 3. Germline CDR1 and CDR2: SEHNR and FQNEAQ (reference sequence). CDR3 nucleotides: TGTGCCAGCAGCCTCCTAGCGGGAAGCACAGATACGCAGTATTTT. Protein sequence: CASSLLAGSTDTQYF.

This clone was counted only a few times. The chain couples TRBV7-2 to TRBJ2-1; no clear D gene. From germline, CDR1 is SGHTA and CDR2 FQGNSA. Between the trimmed V and J ends, which lost 1 base and 4 bases, there was a span of 11 bases. The CDR3 spans 15 residues. CDR3 DNA: TGTGCCAGCAGCTTAGATCCCGGAACATACAATGAGCAGTTCTTC. As protein: CASSLDPGTYNEQFF.

The chain has TRBV10-3 and TRBJ1-5; tentative D call: TRBD1 (6 bases). V was trimmed by 6 bases and J by 0 bases, leaving 9 bases between them. CDR3 size: 14 residues. CDR1 and CDR2 from the germline V gene are ENHRY and SYGVKD. The CDR3 region has the DNA TGTGCCATCAGGCAGGGGAATAGCAATCAGCCCCAGCATTTT. It encodes CAIRQGNSNQPQHF.

This chain joins TRBV29-1 and TRBJ2-3; TRBD1 matches at 8 bases. The CDR3 runs 12 residues. Germline V lookup: CDR1 SQVTM, CDR2 ANQGSEA. V dropped 7 bases and J dropped 6; count of bases not matched to a gene: 6. CDR3 sequence reads: CSGGQGLDTQYF. The CDR3 coding sequence is TGCAGCGGTGGACAGGGTTTGGATACGCAGTATTTT.

The rearrangement joins TRBV27 to TRBJ1-6, with D possibly being TRBD1 (5 bases). V lost 2 bases to trimming and J lost 10 bases, with 12 bases between them. Germline V gene lookup returns CDR1 MNHEY and CDR2 SMNVEV (reference sequence). The CDR3 consists of 14 residues. The CDR3 bases are TGTGCCAGCAGTTTAGGGGGGGTGGTCTCACCCCTCCACTTT. Its translation: CASSLGGVVSPLHF.

The chain is built from TRBV7-8 and TRBJ1-4, with D unresolved. V was cut by 5 bases and J by 11 bases, with 15 bases left in between. The CDR3 consists of 13 residues. Germline CDR1 and CDR2: SGHVS and FQNEAQ. The CDR3 reads CASSPAVPWKLFF. As DNA, the CDR3 is TGTGCCAGCAGCCCCGCCGTCCCGTGGAAACTGTTTTTT.

V is TRBV12-3 or TRBV12-4 and J is TRBJ2-7; 8 bases line up with TRBD1. V dropped 1 base and J dropped 6; count of bases not matched to a gene: 2. CDR3 length: 13 amino acids. CDR3 loop: CASSLGTGREQYF. For the CDR3, the DNA is TGTGCCAGCAGTTTAGGGACAGGGCGCGAGCAGTACTTC.

The rearrangement uses TRBV5-1 and TRBJ2-1; D unclear. Germline V CDR1 and CDR2: SGHRS, YFSETQ. The CDR3 is 13 residues long. Trimming left V 2 bases short and J 9 bases short, with 12 bases between. The DNA for the CDR3 is TGCGCCAGCAGCTTTGCCCCGCCCGGTGAGCAGTTCTTC. It codes for CASSFAPPGEQFF.

The V call is TRBV3-1 (or the pseudogene TRBV3-2), the J call TRBJ1-1; 7 bases align to TRBD1. Germline V gene lookup returns CDR1 LGHDT and CDR2 YNNKEL (reference sequence). The V gene end was trimmed by 4 bases and the J gene end by 4 bases; junction bases not matched to a gene: 6. The CDR3 contains 14 residues. The CDR3 region is CASSRDREGTEAFF. The CDR3, as DNA: TGTGCCAGCAGCCGAGACAGGGAGGGCACTGAAGCTTTCTTT.

The chain has TRBV16 and TRBJ1-2; D unclear. CDR3 size: 14 residues. V was cut by 1 base and J by 7 bases, with 13 bases left in between. Germline CDR1 is KGHSY and CDR2 is FQNENV. CDR3 bases: TGTGCCAGCAGCCAATTTGGGCCCCTGGGTGGCTACACCTTC. Translation gives CASSQFGPLGGYTF.

V is TRBV4-2 and J is TRBJ1-6; D gene unclear. This CDR3 contains 16 residues. The V and J ends lost 0 bases and 10 bases respectively, with 16 bases between them. In germline, CDR1 is LGHNA, CDR2 YNFKEQ. CDR3 nucleotides: TGTGCCAGCAGCCAAGATAACGGGAACAGATGGTCACCCCTCCACTTT. Protein: CASSQDNGNRWSPLHF.

The V call is TRBV2, the J call TRBJ1-5; D call uncertain. The V end lost 3 bases, the J end lost 5 bases, and 11 bases lay between the germline ends. The CDR3 runs to 14 residues. Germline CDR1 reads SNHLY; CDR2 reads FYNNEI. CDR3 DNA sequence: TGTGCCAGCAGTGACGGGCAGTTACATCAGCCCCAGCATTTT. It is translated as CASSDGQLHQPQHF.

This chain connects TRBV9 to TRBJ2-7; TRBD2 matches 10 bases. The CDR3 spans 14 residues. Unmatched junction bases numbered 5, after V lost 4 bases and J lost 4 bases. Per the germline V gene, CDR1 is SGDLS and CDR2 is YYNGEE. CDR3 in DNA: TGTGCCAGCAGCCCCACTAGCGGGGTGTACGAGCAGTACTTC. This translates into CASSPTSGVYEQYF.

This chain connects TRBV4-3 to TRBJ1-2; TRBD1 matches at 7 bases. The junction had 16 bases not matched to a gene; V was cut back by 0 bases and J by 9 bases. The CDR3 spans 17 residues. From germline, CDR1 is LGHNA and CDR2 YSLEER. The CDR3 bases are TGCGCCAGCAGCCAAGACTCGACAGGGCGAGTAAGGGCTAGCTACACCTTC. As protein: CASSQDSTGRVRASYTF.

This clone was seen only once. The chain uses TRBV28 and TRBJ2-1, with 9 bases that match TRBD2. The CDR3 consists of 15 residues. The germline V gene encodes CDR1 MDHEN and CDR2 SYDVKM. Trimming took 7 bases from V and 7 from J; bases not matched to a gene: 11. CDR3 loop: CASNYGGRALNEQFF. The CDR3 DNA sequence: TGTGCCAGCAACTATGGCGGGAGGGCCTTAAATGAGCAGTTCTTC.

This sequence joins TRBV6-1 and TRBJ1-2; no clear D gene. CDR3 length equals 10 residues. V gave up 3 bases and J gave up 5 bases, with 1 base separating them. Germline-derived CDR1 and CDR2 are MNHNS and SASEGT. CDR3 residues: CASSDYGYTF. DNA of the CDR3: TGTGCCAGCAGTGATTATGGCTACACCTTC.

The gene calls are TRBV5-8 and TRBJ1-1; tentative D call: TRBD1 (5 bases). Germline CDR1 is SGHTS and CDR2 is YDEGEE. The CDR3 is 12 amino acids. Between the trimmed V and J ends, which lost 0 bases and 11 bases, there was a span of 11 bases. In DNA form, the CDR3 reads TGTGCCAGCAGCTTGGTTAGCCAGGGTGCTTTCTTT. This translates into CASSLVSQGAFF.

The chain couples TRBV15 to TRBJ2-7; TRBD2 matches 15 bases. CDR3 size: 18 residues. CDR1 is LNHNV, CDR2 YYDKDF, per germline (reference sequence). J lost 1 base, V lost 3 bases, and 7 bases had no gene match. CDR3 protein: CATSSPGLAGGISYEQYF. The CDR3 nucleotides read TGTGCCACCAGCAGTCCGGGACTAGCGGGAGGAATTTCCTACGAGCAGTACTTC.

The chain carries TRBV9 and TRBJ1-2; D is possibly TRBD1 (6 bases). Germline V gene lookup returns CDR1 SGDLS and CDR2 YYNGEE. V shed 2 bases and J shed 5 bases, with 10 bases lying between them. This CDR3 has 13 residues. The CDR3, as DNA: TGTGCCAGCAGCGTCCAAACAGGGTATGGCTACACCTTC. Amino acids: CASSVQTGYGYTF.

The J gene is TRBJ1-1, the V gene TRBV6-5; TRBD1 is a possible D gene (6 bases). CDR1 MNHEY and CDR2 SVGAGI come from the germline V gene. CDR3 size: 16 residues. Trimming pared 5 bases from V and 10 bases from J, leaving 26 bases between. As DNA, the CDR3 is TGTGCCAGCAGTAACTATAAGACTGGGGGCTTTATCGGAGCTTTCTTT. Its translation: CASSNYKTGGFIGAFF.